A selection of T cell receptor beta chains follows, all from one sample in a study of OX40 agonist ivuxolimab in advanced cancers. Clones were read by immunoSEQ multiplex PCR, and TCRdb kept only the in-frame ones, dropping some. Of tens of thousands of clones listed, 88% were seen once; the top ten hold approximately 9.5%. Source: CD4+ or CD8+ T cells sorted from blood, taken in a trial of the OX40 agonist ivuxolimab. Receptors originate from an adult with an advanced solid tumor such as melanoma, head and neck, liver or kidney cancer. Both conserved end residues are part of each CDR3. A D gene is named only where the DNA matches it firmly. Clone size is given for some rows only: seen once, a few or many times, or a class if the clone is expanded.

v_gene: TRBV7-3; d_gene: -; abundance: -; j_gene: TRBJ2-3; CDR3aa: CASSLTSPDTQYF; CDR3nt: TGTGCCAGCAGCTTAACCTCACCAGATACGCAGTATTTT
v_gene: TRBV27; d_gene: -; abundance: -; j_gene: TRBJ2-7; CDR3aa: CASSLTHSSYEQYF; CDR3nt: TGTGCCAGCAGTTTAACCCACTCTTCCTACGAGCAGTACTTC
v_gene: TRBV29-1; d_gene: -; abundance: -; j_gene: TRBJ1-1; CDR3aa: CSVAGTLGNTEAFF; CDR3nt: TGCAGCGTGGCGGGAACACTGGGGAACACTGAAGCTTTCTTT
v_gene: TRBV7-2; d_gene: -; abundance: -; j_gene: TRBJ2-3; CDR3aa: CASIRTGVGGRASTDTQYF; CDR3nt: TGTGCCAGCATTCGGACAGGGGTCGGCGGGAGGGCTAGCACAGATACGCAGTATTTT
v_gene: TRBV5-1; d_gene: TRBD2; abundance: few; j_gene: TRBJ2-2; CDR3aa: CASSYREVNTGELFF; CDR3nt: TGCGCCAGCAGCTATCGGGAGGTCAACACCGGGGAGCTGTTTTTT
v_gene: TRBV7-2; d_gene: -; abundance: -; j_gene: TRBJ1-3; CDR3aa: CASSLMALENTIYF; CDR3nt: TGTGCCAGCAGCTTAATGGCACTGGAAAACACCATATATTTT
v_gene: TRBV19; d_gene: -; abundance: -; j_gene: TRBJ1-5; CDR3aa: CASNSWFSNQPQHF; CDR3nt: TGTGCCAGTAATAGTTGGTTTAGCAATCAGCCCCAGCATTTT
v_gene: TRBV10-2; d_gene: TRBD1; abundance: -; j_gene: TRBJ1-1; CDR3aa: CASSGQGATEAFF; CDR3nt: TGCGCCAGCAGTGGACAGGGGGCTACTGAAGCTTTCTTT
v_gene: TRBV4-2; d_gene: TRBD1; abundance: -; j_gene: TRBJ1-6; CDR3aa: CASSQEQGADNISPLHF; CDR3nt: TGTGCCAGCAGCCAAGAACAGGGGGCCGATAATATTTCACCCCTCCACTTT
v_gene: TRBV27; d_gene: -; abundance: few; j_gene: TRBJ1-1; CDR3aa: CASKFGGFDTEAFF; CDR3nt: TGTGCCAGCAAATTCGGGGGTTTCGACACTGAAGCTTTCTTT
v_gene: TRBV4-2; d_gene: -; abundance: -; j_gene: TRBJ2-7; CDR3aa: CASSQDLGTGEYEQYF; CDR3nt: TGTGCCAGCAGCCAAGATCTGGGAACAGGAGAATACGAGCAGTACTTC
v_gene: TRBV18; d_gene: TRBD1; abundance: -; j_gene: TRBJ2-7; CDR3aa: CASSPGTGFYEQYF; CDR3nt: TGTGCCAGCTCACCAGGGACAGGTTTCTACGAGCAGTACTTC
v_gene: TRBV5-1; d_gene: -; abundance: -; j_gene: TRBJ2-3; CDR3aa: CASSYGSPMAGAIDTQYF; CDR3nt: TGCGCCAGCAGCTACGGGTCCCCCATGGCAGGGGCTATAGATACGCAGTATTTT
v_gene: TRBV7-3; d_gene: -; abundance: -; j_gene: TRBJ2-5; CDR3aa: CASSLRAIGETQYF; CDR3nt: TGTGCCAGCAGCTTAAGGGCCATCGGGGAGACCCAGTACTTC
v_gene: TRBV7-6; d_gene: TRBD2; abundance: -; j_gene: TRBJ2-1; CDR3aa: CASSREGAGGTYNEQFF; CDR3nt: TGTGCCAGCAGCCGGGAGGGGGCGGGAGGGACCTACAATGAGCAGTTCTTC
v_gene: TRBV7-9; d_gene: -; abundance: -; j_gene: TRBJ2-6; CDR3aa: CASSFSRVSGANVLTF; CDR3nt: TGTGCCAGCAGCTTTTCTAGGGTCTCTGGGGCCAACGTCCTGACTTTC
v_gene: TRBV5-4; d_gene: TRBD2; abundance: -; j_gene: TRBJ2-7; CDR3aa: CAAGTNDYEQYF; CDR3nt: TGTGCCGCCGGGACTAACGACTACGAGCAGTACTTC
v_gene: TRBV14; d_gene: -; abundance: -; j_gene: TRBJ1-1; CDR3aa: CASSQVGGLVRSTEAFF; CDR3nt: TGTGCCAGCAGCCAAGTTGGGGGGCTGGTTCGCAGCACTGAAGCTTTCTTT
v_gene: TRBV6-1; d_gene: -; abundance: -; j_gene: TRBJ1-1; CDR3aa: CASSDHVRTEAFF; CDR3nt: TGTGCCAGCAGTGACCACGTTAGGACTGAAGCTTTCTTT
v_gene: TRBV7-3; d_gene: TRBD2; abundance: -; j_gene: TRBJ2-3; CDR3aa: CASSSQREGQADTQYF; CDR3nt: TGTGCCAGCAGCTCCCAGCGGGAGGGCCAGGCAGATACGCAGTATTTT
v_gene: TRBV27; d_gene: TRBD1; abundance: -; j_gene: TRBJ2-7; CDR3aa: CASTRTGGISYEQYF; CDR3nt: TGTGCCAGCACAAGGACAGGGGGGATCTCCTACGAGCAGTACTTC
v_gene: TRBV27; d_gene: TRBD2; abundance: -; j_gene: TRBJ2-3; CDR3aa: CASSLRGLAGGPDTQYF; CDR3nt: TGTGCCAGCAGTTTACGAGGTCTAGCGGGAGGGCCAGATACGCAGTATTTT
v_gene: TRBV6-5; d_gene: -; abundance: once; j_gene: TRBJ1-4; CDR3aa: CASSDRIATNEKLFF; CDR3nt: TGTGCCAGCAGCGACAGGATTGCAACTAATGAAAAACTGTTTTTT
v_gene: TRBV7-9; d_gene: -; abundance: -; j_gene: TRBJ2-4; CDR3aa: CASTSKGSRGPVNIQYF; CDR3nt: TGTGCCAGCACCTCCAAGGGGAGCCGCGGCCCCGTAAACATTCAGTACTTC
v_gene: TRBV5-5; d_gene: TRBD2; abundance: -; j_gene: TRBJ2-1; CDR3aa: CASSLGSGREEQFF; CDR3nt: TGTGCCAGCAGCTTGGGCAGCGGGAGGGAGGAGCAGTTCTTC
v_gene: TRBV5-1; d_gene: -; abundance: once; j_gene: TRBJ2-2; CDR3aa: CASSLVGGSLDTGELFF; CDR3nt: TGCGCCAGCAGCTTGGTCGGGGGATCTCTAGACACCGGGGAGCTGTTTTTT
v_gene: TRBV9; d_gene: -; abundance: -; j_gene: TRBJ2-5; CDR3aa: CASSPTPDARGETQYF; CDR3nt: TGTGCCAGCAGCCCCACCCCGGACGCCCGTGGAGAGACCCAGTACTTC
v_gene: TRBV19; d_gene: TRBD1; abundance: -; j_gene: TRBJ1-2; CDR3aa: CASSTRTGNYGYTF; CDR3nt: TGTGCCAGTAGTACACGGACAGGGAACTATGGCTACACCTTC
v_gene: TRBV6-5; d_gene: TRBD1; abundance: -; j_gene: TRBJ1-2; CDR3aa: CASSNLGQGGGYTF; CDR3nt: TGTGCCAGCAGTAACCTGGGACAGGGTGGTGGCTACACCTTC
v_gene: TRBV5-1; d_gene: -; abundance: -; j_gene: TRBJ2-7; CDR3aa: CASSLAYEQYF; CDR3nt: TGCGCCAGCAGCTTGGCCTACGAGCAGTACTTC
v_gene: TRBV9; d_gene: TRBD2; abundance: -; j_gene: TRBJ2-1; CDR3aa: CASSVEGAGVYNEQFF; CDR3nt: TGTGCCAGCAGCGTAGAGGGAGCGGGAGTCTACAATGAGCAGTTCTTC
v_gene: TRBV2; d_gene: TRBD2; abundance: -; j_gene: TRBJ2-1; CDR3aa: CASVGLAGYNEQFF; CDR3nt: TGTGCCAGCGTGGGACTAGCGGGATACAATGAGCAGTTCTTC
v_gene: TRBV6-1; d_gene: -; abundance: -; j_gene: TRBJ2-5; CDR3aa: CASSVVFQETQYF; CDR3nt: TGTGCCAGCAGTGTGGTTTTCCAAGAGACCCAGTACTTC
v_gene: TRBV28; d_gene: -; abundance: once; j_gene: TRBJ1-1; CDR3aa: CASTPGSMNTEAFF; CDR3nt: TGTGCCAGCACCCCGGGTTCCATGAACACTGAAGCTTTCTTT
v_gene: TRBV5-1; d_gene: -; abundance: -; j_gene: TRBJ2-2; CDR3aa: CASSLTLNTGELFF; CDR3nt: TGCGCCAGCAGCCTCACTTTGAACACCGGGGAGCTGTTTTTT
v_gene: TRBV4-1; d_gene: TRBD2; abundance: -; j_gene: TRBJ2-3; CDR3aa: CASSHRTSGRRTSTDTQYF; CDR3nt: TGCGCCAGCAGCCACCGGACTAGCGGGAGGAGAACTAGCACAGATACGCAGTATTTT
v_gene: TRBV28; d_gene: -; abundance: -; j_gene: TRBJ1-6; CDR3aa: CASTPQEGISYNSPLHF; CDR3nt: TGTGCCAGCACCCCCCAGGAGGGGATCTCCTATAATTCACCCCTCCACTTT
v_gene: TRBV6-1; d_gene: -; abundance: -; j_gene: TRBJ2-5; CDR3aa: CASSGGLQTQYF; CDR3nt: TGTGCCAGCAGTGGAGGGTTGCAGACCCAGTACTTC
v_gene: TRBV7-9; d_gene: -; abundance: -; j_gene: TRBJ1-2; CDR3aa: CASSLRGGDGYTF; CDR3nt: TGTGCCAGCAGCTTAAGGGGAGGGGATGGCTACACCTTC
v_gene: TRBV15; d_gene: -; abundance: -; j_gene: TRBJ1-1; CDR3aa: CATSRKGENTEAFF; CDR3nt: TGTGCCACCAGCAGAAAGGGGGAGAACACTGAAGCTTTCTTT
v_gene: TRBV2; d_gene: -; abundance: -; j_gene: TRBJ1-3; CDR3aa: CASRPPTSSGNTIYF; CDR3nt: TGTGCCAGCAGGCCACCGACAAGCTCTGGAAACACCATATATTTT
v_gene: TRBV10-3; d_gene: TRBD2; abundance: -; j_gene: TRBJ2-7; CDR3aa: CAIRGTSATYEQYF; CDR3nt: TGTGCCATCAGGGGGACTAGCGCGACCTACGAGCAGTACTTC
v_gene: TRBV11-2; d_gene: -; abundance: few; j_gene: TRBJ2-2; CDR3aa: CASSLGPGELFF; CDR3nt: TGTGCCAGCAGCTTAGGGCCCGGGGAGCTGTTTTTT
v_gene: TRBV30; d_gene: -; abundance: -; j_gene: TRBJ1-1; CDR3aa: CALDDVGASTEAFF; CDR3nt: TGTGCCTTGGACGACGTGGGGGCGAGCACTGAAGCTTTCTTT
v_gene: TRBV7-9; d_gene: -; abundance: -; j_gene: TRBJ2-5; CDR3aa: CASSPHSIRDSVDGTQYF; CDR3nt: TGTGCCAGCAGCCCGCACAGCATACGGGACTCCGTTGATGGGACCCAGTACTTC
v_gene: TRBV7-8; d_gene: TRBD2; abundance: -; j_gene: TRBJ2-1; CDR3aa: CASSRRTSLGFEQFF; CDR3nt: TGTGCCAGCAGCCGTAGGACTAGCTTAGGTTTTGAGCAGTTCTTC
v_gene: TRBV27; d_gene: TRBD2; abundance: once; j_gene: TRBJ2-1; CDR3aa: CASSSRLAKRSEQFF; CDR3nt: TGTGCCAGCAGTTCGAGACTAGCGAAGCGGAGTGAGCAGTTCTTC
v_gene: TRBV5-1; d_gene: TRBD1; abundance: -; j_gene: TRBJ1-4; CDR3aa: CASSLSGTGSEKLFF; CDR3nt: TGCGCCAGCAGCTTAAGTGGGACAGGGTCTGAAAAACTGTTTTTT
v_gene: TRBV5-4; d_gene: TRBD2; abundance: once; j_gene: TRBJ2-6; CDR3aa: CASSSGGGAGANVLTF; CDR3nt: TGTGCCAGCAGCTCGGGGGGGGGAGCTGGGGCCAACGTCCTGACTTTC
v_gene: TRBV28; d_gene: -; abundance: -; j_gene: TRBJ2-1; CDR3aa: CASSLNRITPWSEQFF; CDR3nt: TGTGCCAGCAGTTTAAATCGGATTACCCCCTGGAGTGAGCAGTTCTTC
v_gene: TRBV6-5; d_gene: -; abundance: -; j_gene: TRBJ2-7; CDR3aa: CASSYGPGAYEQYF; CDR3nt: TGTGCCAGCAGTTACGGCCCGGGGGCCTACGAGCAGTACTTC
v_gene: TRBV5-6; d_gene: -; abundance: -; j_gene: TRBJ2-3; CDR3aa: CASSLREPDTQYF; CDR3nt: TGTGCCAGCAGCTTGCGGGAGCCAGATACGCAGTATTTT